The 32 T cell receptor beta chains in this list originate from one sample, sequenced in a study of CD8 T cells in Susac syndrome. When the RNA was reverse transcribed, random hexamers were used with an input of roughly 0.45 to 1 ug. TCRdb re-called the immunoSEQ multiplex PCR reads through MiXCR, storing one row per CDR3 protein. The table has about 240,000 distinct CDR3 sequences, 90% to 96% seen once; the top ten hold 0.1%. Sequences were obtained from CD4+ T cells from PBMCs. These receptors were collected from a human donor with Susac syndrome.

This clonotype was seen only once. The chain uses TRBV19 and TRBJ1-2; maybe TRBD1 (6 bases). Germline CDR1 and CDR2: LNHDA and SQIVND (reference sequence). The CDR3 is 14 residues long. V was clipped by 3 bases and J by 4 bases, with 12 bases between them. CDR3 in DNA: TGTGCCAGTAGTATGGCAGGGGAGGGCTATGGCTACACCTTC. The encoded protein is CASSMAGEGYGYTF.

This chain links TRBV12-3 or TRBV12-4 with TRBJ2-1; 7 bases fit TRBD1. With V trimmed by 6 bases and J by 4 bases, 9 bases remained unmatched. The CDR3 contains 15 residues. This chain's CDR3 is CASSSNRGNYNEQFF. CDR3 sequence (DNA): TGTGCCAGCAGCTCAAACAGGGGAAATTACAATGAGCAGTTCTTC.

This clonotype was detected once. The J gene is TRBJ1-1, the V gene TRBV7-3; a possible D gene is TRBD1 (5 bases). Trimming cost V 5 bases and J 3 bases, with 13 bases left between them. Germline assignment: CDR1 SGHTA and CDR2 FQGTGA. This CDR3 region has 14 residues. CDR3 DNA: TGTGCCAGCAGCACCCAGGGATCGGACACTGAAGCTTTCTTT. Residues: CASSTQGSDTEAFF.

The rearrangement uses TRBV18 and TRBJ2-1; 12 bases fit TRBD1. V shed 3 bases and J 10 bases; nucleotides not matched to a gene: 10. The length of the CDR3 is 16 residues. Per the germline V gene, CDR1 is KGHSH and CDR2 is LQKENI. The CDR3 sequence is CASSPGLVGTGGEQFF. CDR3 bases: TGTGCCAGCTCACCTGGATTGGTCGGGACAGGGGGCGAGCAGTTCTTC.

This clonotype was seen only once. CDR3 DNA sequence: TGTGCCAGCTCAGATATTGGCAGCCAAGAGACCCAGTACTTC. Amino acids: CASSDIGSQETQYF. The genes are TRBV18 and TRBJ2-5, with unresolved D. Germline V gives CDR1 KGHSH, CDR2 LQKENI. CDR3 size: 14 residues. The V and J ends lost 5 bases and 1 base respectively, with 11 bases between them.

This clonotype has a single count. The chain joins TRBV30 to TRBJ2-7; perhaps TRBD2 as D (5 bases). Germline values: CDR1 GTSNPN, CDR2 SVGIG (reference sequence). CDR3 length: 14 amino acids. Trimming took off 0 bases at V and 5 bases at J, with 14 bases between the two ends. In DNA form, the CDR3 reads TGTGCCTGGAGTGTAGCTTGGAGGTTCCACGAGCAGTACTTC. This gives the protein CAWSVAWRFHEQYF.

The chain recombines TRBV18 with TRBJ1-2; D gene ambiguous. The germline CDR1 and CDR2 sequences are KGHSH and LQKENI. Trimming took off 3 bases at V and 0 bases at J, with 5 bases between the two ends. The CDR3 totals 13 residues. The CDR3 spells CASSPDTNYGYTF. The CDR3 region has the DNA TGTGCCAGCTCACCCGATACTAACTATGGCTACACCTTC.

This clonotype was recorded only once. This chain connects TRBV4-1 to TRBJ1-5; D gene unclear. CDR3 size: 19 residues. The germline V and J ends were trimmed by 0 bases and 0 bases, with 18 bases remaining between them. Germline lookup yields CDR1 MGHRA and CDR2 YSYEKL. CDR3 sequence reads: CASSQEVESPYNSNQPQHF. The DNA for the CDR3 is TGCGCCAGCAGCCAAGAAGTGGAGTCCCCGTACAATAGCAATCAGCCCCAGCATTTT.

The genes are TRBV18 and TRBJ2-7, with 10 bases lining up with TRBD1. This CDR3 has 15 amino acids. Losses at the gene ends were 1 base for V and 6 bases for J; bases not matched to a gene: 6. Germline V lookup: CDR1 KGHSH, CDR2 LQKENI. The CDR3 reads CASSPQEGQGSEQYF. The CDR3 coding sequence is TGTGCCAGCTCACCACAGGAGGGACAGGGGTCCGAGCAGTACTTC.

The chain employs TRBV7-9 and TRBJ2-7; 10 bases match TRBD2. The CDR3 is 17 amino acids. V lost 2 bases, J lost 3 bases, and 10 bases stayed unmatched. Per germline, CDR1 SEHNR and CDR2 FQNEAQ (reference sequence). The CDR3 DNA follows: TGTGCCAGCAGCTTATCTAGCGGGAGTGTTTGGGTCTACGAGCAGTACTTC. Protein: CASSLSSGSVWVYEQYF.

This chain connects TRBV20-1 to TRBJ2-3; D not certain. The CDR3 has 13 residues. V was pared by 4 bases and J by 6 bases, with 14 bases between. The germline CDR1 and CDR2 sequences are DFQATT and SNEGSKA (reference sequence). The CDR3 reads CSATRVWADTQYF. CDR3 nucleotides: TGCAGTGCTACGAGAGTGTGGGCGGATACGCAGTATTTT.

This chain uses TRBV24-1 with TRBJ2-3; 8 bases map to TRBD2. J gave up 5 bases and V 0 bases, and 3 bases lay outside the gene matches. Germline CDR1 reads KGHDR; CDR2 reads SFDVKD. This CDR3 spans 15 amino acids. CDR3 coding DNA: TGTGCCACCAGTGATTTGGCGGGAGGACGAGATACGCAGTATTTT. This sequence encodes CATSDLAGGRDTQYF.

The chain couples TRBV29-1 to TRBJ2-2, with 12 bases that match TRBD1. With V trimmed by 3 bases and J by 4 bases, 6 bases remained unmatched. The CDR3 has 16 amino acids. Germline V gives CDR1 SQVTM, CDR2 ANQGSEA. CDR3 sequence: CSVERGQGAVTGELFF. CDR3 coding DNA: TGCAGCGTTGAGAGGGGACAGGGGGCTGTCACCGGGGAGCTGTTTTTT.

The rearrangement uses TRBV20-1 and TRBJ2-7; D remains ambiguous. Germline V lookup: CDR1 DFQATT, CDR2 SNEGSKA (reference sequence). This CDR3 comprises 11 residues. The V end lost 1 base, the J end lost 4 bases, and 5 bases lay between the germline ends. DNA of the CDR3: TGCAGTGCTAGAGGGGTATACGAGCAGTACTTC. The encoded protein is CSARGVYEQYF.

This clonotype was found once. V and J are TRBV11-1 and TRBJ2-7; 9 positions agree with TRBD2. The CDR3 extends over 16 amino acids. CDR1 and CDR2 from the germline V gene are SGHAT and FQDESV (reference sequence). J lost 7 bases, V lost 1 base, and 11 bases had no gene match. DNA of the CDR3: TGTGCCAGCAGCTTAGGTAGCGGGAGTCTCCAAGGAGAGCAGTACTTC. Its protein is CASSLGSGSLQGEQYF.

The gene calls are TRBV4-1 and TRBJ2-7, with TRBD2 matching over 9 bases. The germline CDR1 and CDR2 sequences are MGHRA and YSYEKL. The trim removed 3 bases at V and 2 bases at J, leaving 5 bases unmatched. CDR3 length: 15 residues. The CDR3 reads CASSQTSGQTYEQYF. CDR3 in DNA: TGCGCCAGCAGCCAGACTAGCGGCCAAACCTACGAGCAGTACTTC.

The chain has TRBV20-1 and TRBJ2-5, with TRBD2 matching over 7 bases. The CDR3 is 16 amino acids. Germline-derived CDR1 and CDR2 are DFQATT and SNEGSKA (reference sequence). V was clipped by 4 bases and J by 5 bases; unmatched bases: 16. CDR3 protein: CSATPAPSGAGETQYF. The CDR3 DNA follows: TGCAGTGCTACCCCCGCCCCTAGCGGAGCCGGGGAGACCCAGTACTTC.

V gene TRBV6-5 combines with J gene TRBJ2-1; 9 nucleotides align to TRBD1. CDR1 is MNHEY, CDR2 SVGAGI, per germline. Trimming at V came to 3 bases and at J to 12 bases, leaving 6 bases not matched to a gene. The CDR3 sequence is 13 residues long. The CDR3 nucleotides read TGTGCCAGCAGTTATGGGGACAGGGACGGGCAGTTCTTC. Amino acid sequence: CASSYGDRDGQFF.

The V and J genes are TRBV19 and TRBJ1-1; unclear D gene. The CDR3 is made up of 13 amino acids. CDR1 and CDR2 from the germline V gene are LNHDA and SQIVND (reference sequence). Trimming shortened V by 7 bases and J by 0 bases, and 9 bases separated the two germline ends. CDR3 in amino acids: CASIRELNTEAFF. For the CDR3, the DNA is TGTGCCAGTATAAGAGAGTTGAACACTGAAGCTTTCTTT.

This clonotype is a singleton in its sample. The chain couples TRBV15 to TRBJ1-1, with D perhaps TRBD1 (6 bases). Trimming removed 5 bases at V and 0 bases at J, with 10 bases between. The germline gives CDR1 LNHNV, CDR2 YYDKDF (reference sequence). The CDR3 has 14 residues. As DNA, the CDR3 is TGTGCCACCAGCGGAGGGACATTGAACACTGAAGCTTTCTTT. This sequence encodes CATSGGTLNTEAFF.

V gene TRBV29-1 combines with J gene TRBJ2-1; 8 bases are a match to TRBD2. CDR3 length equals 13 residues. J gave up 2 bases and V 8 bases, and 5 bases lay outside the gene matches. Germline CDR1 reads SQVTM; CDR2 reads ANQGSEA. The CDR3, as DNA: TGCAGCTCAGCGGGAGCCGCCTACAATGAGCAGTTCTTC. Protein: CSSAGAAYNEQFF.

The genes are TRBV4-2 and TRBJ2-7; 14 bases align to TRBD2. This CDR3 has 17 residues. Trimming at V came to 2 bases and at J to 4 bases, leaving 7 bases not matched to a gene. Germline CDR1 and CDR2: LGHNA and YNFKEQ. In nucleotides, the CDR3 is TGTGCCAGCAGCCAACCAGGGACTAGCGGGAGTGAGTACGAGCAGTACTTC. It is translated as CASSQPGTSGSEYEQYF.

V usage is TRBV6-6 and J usage is TRBJ2-7; 7 positions match TRBD1. Trimming removed 10 bases from V and 3 bases from J; junction bases left unmatched: 6. The CDR3 runs to 12 residues. The germline CDR1 and CDR2 sequences are MNHNY and SVGAGI (reference sequence). The CDR3 coding sequence is TGTGCCACCGGACAGGACGTCTACGAGCAGTACTTC. Its protein product is CATGQDVYEQYF.

V is TRBV6-5 and J is TRBJ2-3; the D gene is possibly TRBD1 (6 bases). This CDR3 is 13 amino acids long. Trimming cost V 7 bases and J 2 bases, with 10 bases left between them. Germline V gene data show CDR1 as MNHEY and CDR2 as SVGAGI. The CDR3 reads CASTRTVTDTQYF. CDR3 bases: TGTGCCAGCACGAGGACAGTCACAGATACGCAGTATTTT.

The chain joins TRBV6-5 to TRBJ1-2, with 8 bases matching TRBD1. Germline V gene lookup returns CDR1 MNHEY and CDR2 SVGAGI. The CDR3 runs to 11 residues. V dropped 8 bases and J dropped 8; count of bases not matched to a gene: 4. The CDR3 protein is CASGDRHGYTF. In DNA form, the CDR3 reads TGTGCCAGCGGGGACAGGCACGGCTACACCTTC.

This chain joins TRBV18 and TRBJ1-1; D gene uncertain. Germline CDR1 KGHSH, CDR2 LQKENI. Trimming cost V 2 bases and J 2 bases, with 9 bases left between them. The CDR3 extends over 14 amino acids. CDR3 nucleotide sequence: TGTGCCAGCTCACCATTAACGGAAAACACTGAAGCTTTCTTT. Its protein is CASSPLTENTEAFF.

V usage is TRBV29-1 and J usage is TRBJ2-1; D possibly uses TRBD1 or TRBD2 (5 bases each). CDR1 and CDR2 from the germline V gene are SQVTM and ANQGSEA. CDR3 size: 12 residues. This chain's CDR3 is CTTQWGRGEQFF. In DNA form, the CDR3 reads TGCACCACTCAATGGGGACGGGGTGAGCAGTTCTTC.

CDR3 coding DNA: TGTGCCAGCTCACCACAGAGGGAATGGAACACTGAAGCTTTCTTT. Its protein product is CASSPQREWNTEAFF. The gene calls are TRBV18 and TRBJ1-1, with D uncertain. Per the germline V gene, CDR1 is KGHSH and CDR2 is LQKENI. The CDR3 runs 15 residues. Trimming took 1 base from V and 1 from J, leaving 10 bases between them.

In its sample, this clonotype was seen a few times. The rearrangement uses TRBV27 and TRBJ1-1; D is uncertain. The CDR3 is 13 residues long. The V gene lost 5 bases and the J gene lost 0 bases, with 7 bases spanning the gap. The germline V gene encodes CDR1 MNHEY and CDR2 SMNVEV (reference sequence). Written as DNA, the CDR3 is TGTGCCAGCAGTCCTAGATTGAACACTGAAGCTTTCTTT. Its translation: CASSPRLNTEAFF.

In DNA, the CDR3 is TGCAGCGTTAGATCTTTTCCAGAGACCCAGTACTTC. This sequence encodes CSVRSFPETQYF. The chain employs TRBV29-1 and TRBJ2-5; the D is unclear. The ends were cut back, 5 bases at V and 4 bases at J, with 11 bases in the middle. Germline assignment: CDR1 SQVTM and CDR2 ANQGSEA. The CDR3 loop spans 12 amino acids.

V and J are TRBV12-5 and TRBJ1-2; 8 positions agree with TRBD1. The CDR3 spans 18 residues. With 2 bases clipped from V and 4 bases from J, the junction kept 15 bases outside the gene matches. Germline assignment: CDR1 LGHNT and CDR2 FRNRAP. As DNA, the CDR3 is TGTGCTAGTGGTTTGTTCCTGCCACCGGGACAGGCGTTCTATGGCTACACCTTC. Translating it yields CASGLFLPPGQAFYGYTF.

The J gene is TRBJ2-3, the V gene TRBV3-1; no definite D call. The CDR3 is 13 amino acids. V was pared by 5 bases and J by 6 bases, with 12 bases between. The germline gives CDR1 LGHDT, CDR2 YNNKEL (reference sequence). CDR3: CASSFSRMDTQYF. DNA for the CDR3: TGTGCCAGCAGCTTCAGCCGGATGGATACGCAGTATTTT.